This TCR beta chain is drawn from a study of vaccination and CD4 T cells after COVID-19. Turning to the study itself: Nasal swab PCR identified SARS-CoV-2 in the convalescent patients, of whom several were mild and one severe.

Documented treatment: 10-day PBMC culture with coronavirus spike peptide pools or control peptides (ViraFEST assay). Sequencing of the DNA from cultured CD4+ T cells was carried out with the Oncomine TCR Beta short-read assay. TCRdb processed the PCR reads anew with MiXCR; each CDR3 protein has one entry. The data hold fewer than 7,500 distinct CDR3 sequences, with approximately 57% observed a single time. V dropped 6 bases and J dropped 6; count of bases not matched to a gene: 10. CDR3 length: 14 amino acids. Germline CDR1 reads MNHEY; CDR2 reads SVGEGT. About this clonotype itself: As yet, its antigen is unknown.

The chain recombines TRBV6-2 or TRBV6-3 with TRBJ1-1, with TRBD1 matching over 7 bases. The sequence derives from a human donor who had recovered from COVID-19. Sequenced input: CD4+ T cells from blood, cultured in vitro. CDR3 protein: CASSPTRQGAEAFF. The DNA for the CDR3 is TGTGCCAGCAGCCCGACCCGACAGGGAGCTGAAGCTTTCTTT.